The 8 T cell receptor beta chains below all came from one sample that was sequenced in a study of blood T cell repertoires in COVID-19 (dated by TCRdb to about 2020). Library preparation was by the immunoSEQ multiplex PCR assay. Here the immuneACCESS table is served through TCRdb, limited to in-frame sequences with V and J called. Missing clones are a known gap in these copies; in checked studies unresolved V genes cover under half, and the rest lacks a known reason. The sample has 300,000 to 400,000 clones on record, 87% of them singletons. Of the sample, about 6.3% falls within the top ten clones. Sequenced input: peripheral blood. The source of these receptors is a woman aged 50 to 60 with COVID-19, enrolled during active disease.

The V gene is TRBV30, the J gene TRBJ2-4, with D perhaps TRBD1 (5 bases). The ends were cut back, 4 bases at V and 0 bases at J, with 7 bases in the middle. CDR3 length equals 13 residues. Germline CDR1 and CDR2: GTSNPN and SVGIG (reference sequence). Here the CDR3 DNA reads TGTGCCTGGAAGGGGCTAGCCAAAAACATTCAGTACTTC. This sequence encodes CAWKGLAKNIQYF.

The chain employs TRBV18 and TRBJ2-1; 12 nucleotides agree with TRBD1. The CDR3 is 15 residues long. With V trimmed by 3 bases and J by 10 bases, 7 bases remained unmatched. CDR1 is KGHSH and CDR2 is LQKENI in the germline V gene. Written as DNA, the CDR3 is TGTGCCAGCTCACCGCCGGGACAGGGGGCAGGGGAGCAGTTCTTC. It encodes CASSPPGQGAGEQFF.

V usage is TRBV4-1 and J usage is TRBJ1-5; 7 positions match TRBD1. From germline, CDR1 is MGHRA and CDR2 YSYEKL. CDR3 size: 18 residues. Trimming cost V 3 bases and J 0 bases; bases outside gene matches: 11. The CDR3 coding sequence is TGCGCCAGCAGCCAGGGAGAGGGGACAGTCTATAGCAATCAGCCCCAGCATTTT. This translates into CASSQGEGTVYSNQPQHF.

This clone appeared once. The V call is TRBV9, the J call TRBJ2-1; the match to TRBD2 covers 14 bases. The CDR3 length is 18 residues. Germline CDR1 is SGDLS and CDR2 is YYNGEE. With 1 base clipped from V and 1 base from J, the junction kept 4 bases outside the gene matches. This CDR3 is CASSVTGLAGDSYNEQFF. The CDR3 coding sequence is TGTGCCAGCAGCGTAACGGGACTAGCGGGAGATTCCTACAATGAGCAGTTCTTC. Full variable domain (remainder filled in from reference TRBV9 and TRBJ2-1): DSGVTQTPKHLITATGQRVTLRCSPRSGDLSVYWYQQSLDQGLQFLIQYYNGEERAKGNILERFSAQQFPDLHSELNLSSLELGDSALYFCASSVTGLAGDSYNEQFFGPGTRLTVL.

V is TRBV18 and J is TRBJ1-6; no firm D call. This CDR3 has 13 amino acids. V was shortened by 2 bases and J by 8 bases, with 7 bases between the two germline ends. Germline V gives CDR1 KGHSH, CDR2 LQKENI. The CDR3 nucleotides are TGTGCCAGCTCACCAGGGGAGGATTCACCCCTCCACTTT. Translated: CASSPGEDSPLHF.

The chain has TRBV19 and TRBJ2-4, with 9 nucleotides matching TRBD1. J was trimmed by 9 bases and V by 3 bases; bases with no gene match: 9. CDR1 is LNHDA and CDR2 is SQIVND in the germline V gene (reference sequence). The CDR3 has 15 amino acids. The CDR3 region is CASSMAGQGGSIQYF. The CDR3 region has the DNA TGTGCCAGTAGTATGGCGGGACAGGGCGGGAGCATTCAGTACTTC. The full variable domain, with the rest looked up from reference TRBV19 and TRBJ2-4, is DGGITQSPKYLFRKEGQNVTLSCEQNLNHDAMYWYRQDPGQGLRLIYYSQIVNDFQKGDIAEGYSVSREKKESFPLTVTSAQKNPTAFYLCASSMAGQGGSIQYFGAGTRLSVL.

The chain carries TRBV29-1 and TRBJ2-1; TRBD1 matches at 7 bases. V lost 7 bases and J lost 7; bases outside the gene matches: 13. Germline CDR1 reads SQVTM; CDR2 reads ANQGSEA. CDR3 length: 14 residues. The CDR3 coding sequence is TGCAGCGCCGAACCCGGGACAGCCGGGAATGAGCAGTTCTTC. It specifies CSAEPGTAGNEQFF.

The genes are TRBV7-9 and TRBJ2-3, with TRBD1 matching 9 bases. Germline loops: CDR1 SEHNR, CDR2 FQNEAQ (reference sequence). The CDR3 is made up of 15 amino acids. V shed 1 base, J shed 6 bases, and the junction held 5 bases outside the gene matches. CDR3: CASSLGGQGADTQYF. DNA of the CDR3: TGTGCCAGCAGCTTAGGGGGACAGGGAGCGGATACGCAGTATTTT.